A selection of T cell receptor beta chains follows, all from one sample in a study of T cells after yellow fever vaccination. MiXCR, applied by TCRdb to the 5' RACE reads, yields one record per CDR3 protein. The profile covers 450,000 to 650,000 distinct CDR3 sequences, with roughly 13% appearing a single time and over 12% taken by the ten largest. The starting material was PBMCs, obtained on the day of the yellow fever booster vaccination. These receptors were taken from a man aged 25-40 years who received the YFV17D yellow fever vaccine. Both conserved end residues are part of each CDR3. The D gene is left open where the match is weak. For some rows the clone size is stated as once, few or many, or as a class when expanded; others skip it.

clone size	V gene	J gene	D gene	CDR3 DNA	CDR3 protein
few	TRBV20-1	TRBJ1-5	NA	TGCAGTGCTACCTCTGTGGATGCCCAGCATTTT	CSATSVDAQHF
few	TRBV16	TRBJ2-1	NA	TGTGCCAGCAGCGGGACTTACTACAATGAGCAGTTCTTC	CASSGTYYNEQFF
few	TRBV5-1	TRBJ1-2	TRBD1	TGCGCCAGCAGCTTGGATCAGGGGGTGGCTAACTATGGCTACACCTTC	CASSLDQGVANYGYTF
NA	TRBV12-3/TRBV12-4	TRBJ1-3	NA	TGTGCCAGCAGTTTAAGAAGTGGAAACACCATATATTTT	CASSLRSGNTIYF
NA	TRBV5-4	TRBJ1-1	NA	TGTGCCAGCAGCTTGGCCGGTCAGGGTGGCATTGAAGCTTTCTTT	CASSLAGQGGIEAFF
NA	TRBV18	TRBJ2-5	TRBD2	TGTGCCAGCTCACCACCGACCGGGAGGGAGACCCAGTACTTC	CASSPPTGRETQYF
few	TRBV5-5	TRBJ1-1	NA	TGTGCCAGCAGCCCCGGATCAACAGGGAGTTGGAACACTGAAGCTTTCTTT	CASSPGSTGSWNTEAFF
NA	TRBV5-1	TRBJ2-1	NA	TGCGCCAGCAGCGTCGGACAGTACAATGAGCAGTTCTTC	CASSVGQYNEQFF
many	TRBV27	TRBJ1-1	NA	TGTGCCAGCAGTCGGACCGCAAGGGTAGCGAACACTGAAGCTTTCTTT	CASSRTARVANTEAFF
NA	TRBV20-1	TRBJ1-5	NA	TGCAGTGCTCTGGGCATCTCGAATAGCAATCAGCCCCAGCATTTT	CSALGISNSNQPQHF
few	TRBV27	TRBJ2-2	NA	TGTGCCAGCAGTTTACTGCGGACAGCGAACACCGGGGAGCTGTTTTTT	CASSLLRTANTGELFF
NA	TRBV7-6	TRBJ2-1	NA	TGTGCCAGCAGCGCCGGGGGCGGGAGAGGGAATGAGCAGTTCTTC	CASSAGGGRGNEQFF
NA	TRBV20-1	TRBJ2-5	NA	TGCAGTGCAAACAGGGGGAGGGGGGAGACCCAGTACTTC	CSANRGRGETQYF
NA	TRBV7-2	TRBJ2-2	NA	TGTGCCAGCAGCTTAAGGGGGGCGGGGACCGGGGAGCTGTTTTTT	CASSLRGAGTGELFF
few	TRBV6-2/TRBV6-3	TRBJ2-3	NA	TGTGCCAGCACCCCTCGTCTTCCGTCGGCAGATACGCAGTATTTT	CASTPRLPSADTQYF
NA	TRBV7-2	TRBJ2-7	NA	TGTGCCAGCAGCCCGAGTCGGGTCTACGAGCAGTACTTC	CASSPSRVYEQYF
NA	TRBV27	TRBJ2-7	TRBD2	TGTGCCAGCAGTTTAGTGGCTAGCGGGACCGAGCAGTACTTC	CASSLVASGTEQYF
few	TRBV20-1	TRBJ1-5	NA	TGCAGTGCTAGGGTGGAGGTAGATCAGCCCCAGCATTTT	CSARVEVDQPQHF
few	TRBV10-2	TRBJ2-1	TRBD2	TGCGCCAGCAGTGATAGCGGGAGGGAGCTATACAATGAGCAGTTCTTC	CASSDSGRELYNEQFF
NA	TRBV19	TRBJ1-5	NA	TGTGCCAGTAGTGTATCAGTCAGGACCAATCAGCCCCAGCATTTT	CASSVSVRTNQPQHF
NA	TRBV5-1	TRBJ2-5	NA	TGCGCCAGCAGACCGGGGTCGGGGACCCAGTACTTC	CASRPGSGTQYF
many	TRBV29-1	TRBJ2-3	NA	TGCAGCGTTGAAGTAGCCGAAGTCGGGGGCACAGATACGCAGTATTTT	CSVEVAEVGGTDTQYF
many	TRBV7-9	TRBJ2-5	TRBD2	TGTGCCAGCAGCTTAGTCGGGAGGGGTCAAGAGACCCAGTACTTC	CASSLVGRGQETQYF
NA	TRBV7-2	TRBJ2-1	NA	TGTGCCAGCAGCTGGCAGGAGCCCGCCTACAATGAGCAGTTCTTC	CASSWQEPAYNEQFF
many	TRBV5-4	TRBJ2-3	NA	TGTGCCAGCAGCTTGAGGGGACGATCGCAGTATTTT	CASSLRGRSQYF
few	TRBV7-9	TRBJ2-2	NA	TGTGCCAGCAGCTCCAGATTTGGACAAGCCCACACCGGGGAGCTGTTTTTT	CASSSRFGQAHTGELFF
NA	TRBV27	TRBJ2-5	TRBD2	TGTGCCAGCAGTGCCCGGACTAGCGGGACCCGTCAAGAGACCCAGTACTTC	CASSARTSGTRQETQYF